Below, 29 T cell receptor beta chains from the same sample are listed, as sequenced in a study of CD8+ T cells in alopecia areata. Following extraction, RNA underwent reverse transcription to cDNA, which served as the sequencing template. Libraries were prepared by immunoSEQ multiplex PCR; TCRdb keeps only in-frame clonotypes and omits some of them. Of 150,000 to 200,000 clones in the sample, around 50% are singletons; the top ten hold roughly 14%. Sequencing was performed on CD4+ T cells sorted from blood, taken at week 0. The receptor set was obtained from a human donor with alopecia areata.

This clone was found a few times. The chain carries TRBV6-1 and TRBJ2-7, with a possible D match to TRBD2 (6 bases). Trimming took 2 bases from V and 11 from J, leaving 10 bases between them. Germline V CDR1 and CDR2: MNHNS, SASEGT. The CDR3 is 11 amino acids. CDR3 sequence: CASSELWEEYF. The CDR3 DNA follows: TGTGCCAGCAGTGAACTCTGGGAGGAGTACTTC.

The chain combines TRBV7-9 with TRBJ1-2, with D hard to call. V lost 1 base and J lost 6, with 9 bases in between. This CDR3 contains 13 residues. Germline CDR1 is SEHNR and CDR2 is FQNEAQ (reference sequence). The CDR3 sequence is CASSLGPEHGYTF. CDR3 nucleotides: TGTGCCAGCAGCTTAGGACCGGAACATGGCTACACCTTC.

The chain links TRBV5-1 to TRBJ2-2; 9 positions agree with TRBD1. Germline V gives CDR1 SGHRS, CDR2 YFSETQ. The J segment lost 2 bases and the V segment lost 4 bases, leaving 6 bases of the junction unmatched. The CDR3 consists of 16 residues. CDR3 sequence: CASSPGQGTNTGELFF. The CDR3 region has the DNA TGCGCCAGCAGCCCCGGACAGGGGACTAACACCGGGGAGCTGTTTTTT.

This chain uses TRBV5-1 with TRBJ2-1; 15 bases map to TRBD2. CDR1 is SGHRS and CDR2 is YFSETQ in the germline V gene. The CDR3 is 15 amino acids. J gave up 10 bases and V 1 base, and 3 bases lay outside the gene matches. The CDR3 sequence is CASSLRGTSGGEQFF. The CDR3 DNA follows: TGCGCCAGCAGCTTGAGGGGGACTAGCGGGGGGGAGCAGTTCTTC.

The chain joins TRBV10-3 to TRBJ2-7; TRBD2 is a possible D gene (5 bases). V lost 7 bases and J lost 7, with 14 bases in between. Germline CDR1 ENHRY, CDR2 SYGVKD. The CDR3 covers 12 residues. DNA of the CDR3: TGTGCCATCACCGAGTCGGGAAGGGAGCAGTACTTC. Protein: CAITESGREQYF.

The chain has TRBV7-9 and TRBJ2-3, with 11 bases that match TRBD2. Per the germline V gene, CDR1 is SEHNR and CDR2 is FQNEAQ (reference sequence). J was trimmed by 0 bases and V by 4 bases; bases with no gene match: 12. The CDR3 is 19 amino acids. CDR3 in DNA: TGTGCCAGCAGCTCCCGGATAACTAGCGGGGGCCGAAGCACAGATACGCAGTATTTT. Translated: CASSSRITSGGRSTDTQYF.

The chain employs TRBV10-2 and TRBJ2-1; D is perhaps TRBD2 (6 bases). Germline lookup yields CDR1 WSHSY and CDR2 SAAADI. Trimming pared 10 bases from V and 0 bases from J, leaving 13 bases between. CDR3 size: 14 residues. The CDR3 reads CATRDSPSYNEQFF. Written as DNA, the CDR3 is TGCGCCACACGGGACTCTCCCTCCTACAATGAGCAGTTCTTC.

This clone was seen a handful of times. The V call is TRBV11-1, the J call TRBJ2-5; TRBD2 is a possible D gene (6 bases). CDR1 SGHAT and CDR2 FQDESV come from the germline V gene (reference sequence). The length of the CDR3 is 14 residues. Deletions cut 4 bases from V and 1 base from J, with 10 bases between. The CDR3 loop reads CASSSGLAQETQYF. CDR3 in DNA: TGTGCCAGCAGCTCGGGACTGGCCCAAGAGACCCAGTACTTC. Using reference TRBV11-1 and TRBJ2-5 for the parts outside the CDR3, the full variable domain is EAEVAQSPRYKITEKSQAVAFWCDPISGHATLYWYRQILGQGPELLVQFQDESVVDDSQLPKDRFSAERLKGVDSTLKIQPAELGDSAMYLCASSSGLAQETQYFGPGTRLLVL.

The rearrangement uses TRBV29-1 and TRBJ1-1, with TRBD1 matching 8 bases. The V gene end was trimmed by 6 bases and the J gene end by 7 bases; junction bases not matched to a gene: 7. From germline, CDR1 is SQVTM and CDR2 ANQGSEA. The CDR3 length is 12 residues. This CDR3 is CSVTAGTGEAFF. The CDR3 DNA reads TGCAGCGTCACGGCTGGGACAGGTGAAGCTTTCTTT.

V is TRBV19 and J is TRBJ2-2; the D gene is possibly TRBD1 (5 bases). The CDR3 is made up of 15 amino acids. V lost 5 bases, J lost 0 bases, and 10 bases lay in between. Per the germline V gene, CDR1 is LNHDA and CDR2 is SQIVND (reference sequence). The CDR3 sequence is CASSGLGPNTGELFF. The CDR3, as DNA: TGTGCCAGTAGTGGGCTGGGGCCGAACACCGGGGAGCTGTTTTTT. Supplemented by reference TRBV19 and TRBJ2-2, the full variable domain reads DGGITQSPKYLFRKEGQNVTLSCEQNLNHDAMYWYRQDPGQGLRLIYYSQIVNDFQKGDIAEGYSVSREKKESFPLTVTSAQKNPTAFYLCASSGLGPNTGELFFGEGSRLTVL.

This clone was observed a few times. The V call is TRBV27, the J call TRBJ1-2; the D gene is possibly TRBD1 (5 bases). V lost 3 bases and J lost 1, with 12 bases in between. The CDR3 length is 15 residues. CDR1 and CDR2 from the germline V gene are MNHEY and SMNVEV (reference sequence). The CDR3, as DNA: TGTGCCAGCAGTTTTGCGGGCAGGGATAACTATGGCTACACCTTC. It specifies CASSFAGRDNYGYTF.

The chain has TRBV14 and TRBJ2-1; D is uncertain. Germline V gives CDR1 SGHDN, CDR2 FVKESK. CDR3 size: 13 residues. The V end lost 3 bases, the J end lost 3 bases, and 6 bases lay between the germline ends. Here the CDR3 reads CASSHANYNEQFF. CDR3 bases: TGTGCCAGCAGCCACGCAAACTACAATGAGCAGTTCTTC.

The V call is TRBV30, the J call TRBJ1-5; TRBD1 matches at 8 bases. Unmatched junction bases numbered 8, after V lost 4 bases and J lost 6 bases. The CDR3 is 14 residues long. Germline loops: CDR1 GTSNPN, CDR2 SVGIG (reference sequence). Written as DNA, the CDR3 is TGTGCCTGGAAGGGGACAGGAACAAGTCAGCCCCAGCATTTT. Translation gives CAWKGTGTSQPQHF.

The rearrangement links TRBV23-1 to TRBJ1-2; 7 nucleotides align to TRBD1. TRBV23-1 is an ORF; its function is uncertain. The CDR3 is 12 residues long. Unmatched junction bases numbered 4, after V lost 9 bases and J lost 3 bases. This chain's CDR3 is CARDRSYYGYTF. The CDR3 region has the DNA TGCGCCAGGGACAGGAGCTACTATGGCTACACCTTC.

The rearrangement uses TRBV9 and TRBJ2-5; D perhaps matches TRBD1 (6 bases). Looked up from germline, CDR1 is SGDLS and CDR2 is YYNGEE. V was pared by 2 bases and J by 1 base, with 9 bases between. This CDR3 spans 14 amino acids. For the CDR3, the DNA is TGTGCCAGCAGCGTCCAGGGGCTCCAAGAGACCCAGTACTTC. This codes for CASSVQGLQETQYF.

This chain joins TRBV6-1 and TRBJ1-2; unclear D gene. Trimming removed 3 bases at V and 2 bases at J, with 7 bases between. The CDR3 has 13 residues. Germline V gene lookup returns CDR1 MNHNS and CDR2 SASEGT. In DNA, the CDR3 is TGTGCCAGCAGTGAGTGGGAGAACTATGGCTACACCTTC. This sequence encodes CASSEWENYGYTF.

The rearrangement uses TRBV10-3 and TRBJ2-6; 7 bases line up with TRBD1. With V trimmed by 4 bases and J by 4 bases, 10 bases remained unmatched. Per the germline V gene, CDR1 is ENHRY and CDR2 is SYGVKD. The CDR3 has 17 residues. In DNA, the CDR3 is TGTGCCATCAGTGTGGGGGACAGAGGTGCAGGGGCCAACGTCCTGACTTTC. It yields the protein CAISVGDRGAGANVLTF.

There are a few counts of this clone. The V and J genes are TRBV29-1 and TRBJ2-3; 13 nucleotides align to TRBD2. Looked up from germline, CDR1 is SQVTM and CDR2 is ANQGSEA. The CDR3 has 14 residues. The V gene end was trimmed by 7 bases and the J gene end by 1 base; junction bases not matched to a gene: 2. CDR3: CSAGLAGGTDTQYF. Here the CDR3 DNA reads TGCAGCGCTGGACTAGCGGGGGGCACAGATACGCAGTATTTT.

Comment on this clone: At one of its ends the junction is not consistent with the germline gene, which may arise from a read error. The chain employs TRBV11-2 and TRBJ2-5; 7 bases map to TRBD1. This CDR3 has 13 residues. Per germline, CDR1 SGHAT and CDR2 FQNNGV. The CDR3 nucleotides are TGTGCCAGCAGCCTAGACAGGGTGGAGACCCAGTACTTC. This translates into CASSLDRVETQYF.

This clone has just a few counts. The rearrangement uses TRBV29-1 and TRBJ2-7, with TRBD2 as a possible D gene (6 bases). CDR1 and CDR2 from the germline V gene are SQVTM and ANQGSEA. V lost 6 bases and J lost 0, with 15 bases in between. The CDR3 is made up of 14 amino acids. The CDR3 nucleotides are TGCAGCGTAGGAGGGACCGTCAGCTCCTACGAGCAGTACTTC. Residues: CSVGGTVSSYEQYF.

This clone has only one observation. This rearrangement joins TRBV2 to TRBJ1-1; D is uncertain. Germline V CDR1 and CDR2: SNHLY, FYNNEI. The V and J ends lost 1 base and 8 bases respectively, with 8 bases between them. The CDR3 is 12 residues long. CDR3 in amino acids: CASSEEAPEAFF. The CDR3 DNA reads TGTGCCAGCAGTGAAGAGGCACCAGAAGCTTTCTTT.

This clone came up a few times. V usage is TRBV29-1 and J usage is TRBJ1-1; D is possibly TRBD1 (5 bases). Trimming shortened V by 6 bases and J by 0 bases, and 11 bases separated the two germline ends. The germline CDR1 and CDR2 sequences are SQVTM and ANQGSEA. The length of the CDR3 is 13 residues. The CDR3 coding sequence is TGCAGCGTGGGGCGGGGGGTGAACACTGAAGCTTTCTTT. It encodes CSVGRGVNTEAFF. Full variable domain (rest looked up from reference TRBV29-1 and TRBJ1-1): SAVISQKPSRDICQRGTSLTIQCQVDSQVTMMFWYRQQPGQSLTLIATANQGSEATYESGFVIDKFPISRPNLTFSTLTVSNMSPEDSSIYLCSVGRGVNTEAFFGQGTRLTVV.

In DNA, the CDR3 is TGTGCCAGCAGCTCGAGAGGGAGTACGCAGTATTTT. This sequence encodes CASSSRGSTQYF. This sequence joins TRBV7-2 and TRBJ2-3; D is perhaps TRBD2 (5 bases). Germline V gene data show CDR1 as SGHTA and CDR2 as FQGNSA. V lost 4 bases, J lost 8 bases, and 10 bases lay in between. The CDR3 covers 12 residues.

The gene calls are TRBV5-6 and TRBJ2-2, with D perhaps TRBD2 (6 bases). This CDR3 is built from 14 residues. Germline values: CDR1 SGHDT, CDR2 YYEEEE. The V gene lost 1 base and the J gene lost 4 bases, with 8 bases spanning the gap. The CDR3 is CASSLIGSTGELFF. The DNA of the CDR3 is TGTGCCAGCAGCTTGATCGGGAGCACCGGGGAGCTGTTTTTT.

As to this clone: One end of the junction varies from germline; a read error may be responsible. The rearrangement uses TRBV30 and TRBJ2-7, with D unclear. CDR1 is GTSNPN and CDR2 is SVGIG in the germline V gene (reference sequence). The CDR3 spans 12 residues. CDR3 region: CAWSVRTYAQYF. CDR3 sequence (DNA): TGTGCCTGGAGTGTCCGGACCTACGCGCAGTACTTC.

The CDR3 DNA reads TGTGCCAGCAGCTTCCGAGGTGACTATGGCTACACCTTC. Translated, it gives CASSFRGDYGYTF. The V and J genes are TRBV7-9 and TRBJ1-2; D remains unclear. Germline values: CDR1 SEHNR, CDR2 FQNEAQ (reference sequence). The CDR3 is 13 residues long. Between the trimmed V and J ends, which lost 3 bases and 3 bases, there was a span of 8 bases.

This chain joins TRBV29-1 and TRBJ2-6; no definite D call. V lost 0 bases and J lost 0, with 9 bases in between. CDR1 and CDR2 (germline): SQVTM, ANQGSEA. CDR3 length: 16 residues. CDR3 sequence (DNA): TGCAGCGTTGAAGATAACACGAGCTCTGGGGCCAACGTCCTGACTTTC. Translated, it gives CSVEDNTSSGANVLTF.

The V and J genes are TRBV5-1 and TRBJ1-6; 11 bases match TRBD1. After removal of 3 bases from V and 8 bases from J, the junction contained 4 bases not matched to a gene. Germline V gene sequence: CDR1 SGHRS, CDR2 YFSETQ. The CDR3 spans 15 residues. The CDR3 sequence: CASSSRTGGDSPLHF. CDR3 bases: TGCGCCAGCAGCTCCAGGACAGGGGGCGATTCACCCCTCCACTTT. The variable domain in full, completed from reference TRBV5-1 and TRBJ1-6, reads KAGVTQTPRYLIKTRGQQVTLSCSPISGHRSVSWYQQTPGQGLQFLFEYFSETQRNKGNFPGRFSGRQFSNSRSEMNVSTLELGDSALYLCASSSRTGGDSPLHFGNGTRLTVT.

The chain joins TRBV11-2 to TRBJ2-3; 7 positions agree with TRBD1. Per the germline V gene, CDR1 is SGHAT and CDR2 is FQNNGV. The CDR3 runs 17 residues. V lost 5 bases, J lost 1 base, and 12 bases stayed unmatched. The CDR3, as DNA: TGTGCCAGCAGCAAGGATAGAGGGGGCGCAGGCACAGATACGCAGTATTTT. Its translation: CASSKDRGGAGTDTQYF.